The 24 T cell receptor beta chains reported below all come from one sample, sequenced in a study of blood T cell repertoires in COVID-19. Clones were sequenced by immunoSEQ multiplex PCR, and TCRdb holds only the in-frame ones, with some missing. Here the sample spans around 380,000 clones, 81% being singletons. The source material was peripheral blood. Receptors originate from a human donor with acute or convalescent COVID-19. The donor label of this sample is uncertain.

The chain combines TRBV30 with TRBJ1-3, with D perhaps TRBD1 (5 bases). The CDR3 totals 13 residues. V was pared by 0 bases and J by 4 bases, with 7 bases between. CDR1 is GTSNPN and CDR2 is SVGIG in the germline V gene (reference sequence). CDR3 bases: TGTGCCTGGAGTGTAGGGGTCGGAAACACCATATATTTT. This codes for CAWSVGVGNTIYF.

The chain links TRBV19 to TRBJ1-6; D unresolved. V dropped 8 bases and J dropped 7 bases, with 12 bases sitting between them. The CDR3 runs 13 residues. CDR1 is LNHDA and CDR2 is SQIVND in the germline V gene (reference sequence). CDR3 sequence reads: CASANTENSPLHF. The CDR3 DNA is TGTGCCAGTGCTAACACAGAGAATTCACCCCTCCACTTT.

The chain couples TRBV15 to TRBJ1-1; 9 nucleotides line up with TRBD1. The J segment lost 7 bases and the V segment lost 3 bases, leaving 6 bases of the junction unmatched. The CDR3 sequence is 14 residues long. Germline CDR1 LNHNV, CDR2 YYDKDF (reference sequence). The CDR3: CATSRSDRGGEAFF. DNA for the CDR3: TGTGCCACCAGCAGGTCGGACAGGGGAGGTGAAGCTTTCTTT. The full variable domain, with the rest looked up from reference TRBV15 and TRBJ1-1, is DAMVIQNPRYQVTQFGKPVTLSCSQTLNHNVMYWYQQKSSQAPKLLFHYYDKDFNNEADTPDNFQSRRPNTSFCFLDIRSPGLGDTAMYLCATSRSDRGGEAFFGQGTRLTVV.

The CDR3 coding sequence is TGCGCCAGCAGCCTAGGGACAGTTCGGACTAATGAAAAACTGTTTTTT. Translation gives CASSLGTVRTNEKLFF. The chain joins TRBV5-1 to TRBJ1-4; 7 nucleotides align to TRBD1. Germline CDR1 is SGHRS and CDR2 is YFSETQ. The CDR3 contains 16 residues. J gave up 2 bases and V 4 bases, and 8 bases lay outside the gene matches.

The rearrangement joins TRBV10-1 to TRBJ2-1; 7 nucleotides line up with TRBD1. The V segment lost 0 bases and the J segment 8 bases; nucleotides outside the gene matches: 7. The CDR3 covers 15 residues. Per germline, CDR1 WNHNN and CDR2 SYGVQD (reference sequence). This chain's CDR3 is CASSESGRGPDEQFF. Written as DNA, the CDR3 is TGCGCCAGCAGTGAGTCGGGAAGGGGGCCGGATGAGCAGTTCTTC.

The chain combines TRBV6-6 with TRBJ1-2; 9 bases agree with TRBD1. Germline V gene sequence: CDR1 MNHNY, CDR2 SVGAGI (reference sequence). CDR3 length equals 15 residues. V dropped 6 bases and J dropped 4; count of bases not matched to a gene: 9. The CDR3 loop is CASSPWTGAVYGYTF. As DNA, the CDR3 is TGTGCCAGCAGCCCCTGGACAGGGGCTGTCTATGGCTACACCTTC.

The CDR3 sequence is CANGQAIRNTEAFF. In DNA form, the CDR3 reads TGTGCCAACGGACAGGCTATTAGGAACACTGAAGCTTTCTTT. The chain carries TRBV2 and TRBJ1-1; 7 bases agree with TRBD1. This CDR3 has 14 residues. V trimming: 10 bases; J trimming: 1 base; junction bases outside the gene matches: 9. Per the germline V gene, CDR1 is SNHLY and CDR2 is FYNNEI.

The J gene is TRBJ2-1, the V gene TRBV7-9; D is possibly TRBD1 (5 bases). This CDR3 has 14 residues. V was pared by 5 bases and J by 7 bases, with 15 bases between. Germline loops: CDR1 SEHNR, CDR2 FQNEAQ (reference sequence). In DNA, the CDR3 is TGTGCCAGCAGCCTTCTAGGGGATGGGAATGAGCAGTTCTTC. As protein: CASSLLGDGNEQFF.

This clone was seen only once. J is TRBJ1-4 and V is TRBV6-5, with D possibly TRBD1 on 5 matching bases. V lost 8 bases to trimming and J lost 4 bases, with 17 bases between them. From germline, CDR1 is MNHEY and CDR2 SVGAGI. The CDR3 runs 15 residues. CDR3 region: CASGNFLGGNEKLFF. The CDR3 DNA is TGTGCCAGCGGGAACTTCTTGGGGGGTAATGAAAAACTGTTTTTT.

The rearrangement uses TRBV28 and TRBJ1-3; D ambiguous. Germline CDR1 is MDHEN and CDR2 is SYDVKM. Deletions cut 6 bases from V and 5 bases from J, with 17 bases between. The CDR3 length is 15 residues. This chain's CDR3 is CASRPAGYARNTIYF. The CDR3, as DNA: TGTGCCAGCAGACCAGCAGGCTACGCTAGAAACACCATATATTTT. Full variable domain (rest looked up from reference TRBV28 and TRBJ1-3): DVKVTQSSRYLVKRTGEKVFLECVQDMDHENMFWYRQDPGLGLRLIYFSYDVKMKEKGDIPEGYSVSREKKERFSLILESASTNQTSMYLCASRPAGYARNTIYFGEGSWLTVV.

The rearrangement joins TRBV5-1 to TRBJ1-5; the D gene is possibly TRBD1 (5 bases). CDR3 length: 16 amino acids. V lost 4 bases to trimming and J lost 4 bases, with 18 bases between them. From germline, CDR1 is SGHRS and CDR2 YFSETQ. Written as DNA, the CDR3 is TGCGCCAGCAGCCTCGGGGTGTGGGGGGGAAATCAGCCCCAGCATTTT. It yields the protein CASSLGVWGGNQPQHF. The full variable domain, its missing parts supplied by reference TRBV5-1 and TRBJ1-5, is KAGVTQTPRYLIKTRGQQVTLSCSPISGHRSVSWYQQTPGQGLQFLFEYFSETQRNKGNFPGRFSGRQFSNSRSEMNVSTLELGDSALYLCASSLGVWGGNQPQHFGDGTRLSIL.

The chain couples TRBV19 to TRBJ2-7; D possibly corresponds to TRBD1 (5 bases). Looked up from germline, CDR1 is LNHDA and CDR2 is SQIVND (reference sequence). The CDR3 is made up of 14 amino acids. V gave up 2 bases and J gave up 3 bases, with 11 bases separating them. The CDR3 nucleotides read TGTGCCAGTAGTATAAGGCTAAGGGGCTACGAGCAGTACTTC. Its translation: CASSIRLRGYEQYF.

V is TRBV6-5 and J is TRBJ2-5; 7 nucleotides line up with TRBD1. The CDR3 runs to 14 residues. V was pared by 6 bases and J by 3 bases, with 7 bases of the junction left unmatched. Looked up from germline, CDR1 is MNHEY and CDR2 is SVGAGI. The CDR3 loop reads CASRTGQLEETQYF. CDR3 bases: TGTGCCAGCAGGACGGGACAGCTAGAAGAGACCCAGTACTTC.

The rearrangement uses TRBV12-3 or TRBV12-4 and TRBJ2-1, with 9 bases aligning to TRBD1. The V gene end was trimmed by 7 bases and the J gene end by 8 bases; junction bases not matched to a gene: 3. This CDR3 is built from 12 residues. Written as DNA, the CDR3 is TGTGCCAGCACACAGGGGGCTCATGAGCAGTTCTTC. Amino acid sequence: CASTQGAHEQFF.

This chain uses TRBV5-4 with TRBJ2-5; the match to TRBD2 covers 10 bases. Per the germline V gene, CDR1 is SGHNT and CDR2 is YYREEE (reference sequence). The CDR3 is 16 residues long. V lost 4 bases and J lost 4; bases outside the gene matches: 10. The CDR3 DNA is TGTGCCAGCAGCCCCTTAGCGGGGGGCCTCGGAGAGACCCAGTACTTC. This codes for CASSPLAGGLGETQYF.

The chain employs TRBV30 and TRBJ1-2; tentative D call: TRBD1 (6 bases). Germline V lookup: CDR1 GTSNPN, CDR2 SVGIG (reference sequence). This CDR3 has 12 residues. The CDR3 region has the DNA TGTGCTCGGGTGGTCCGAGGGGGTGGCTACACCTTC. It specifies CARVVRGGGYTF.

The J gene is TRBJ1-2, the V gene TRBV3-1 (or the pseudogene TRBV3-2); D is perhaps TRBD1 (6 bases). The CDR3 extends over 15 amino acids. Trimming stripped 2 bases from V and 6 bases from J, with 16 bases between. Germline V lookup: CDR1 LGHDT, CDR2 YNNKEL (reference sequence). CDR3 bases: TGTGCCAGCAGCCAACTTCTAACAGGGTCAGATGGCTACACCTTC. It translates to CASSQLLTGSDGYTF.

The chain employs TRBV11-2 and TRBJ1-1, with D possibly matching TRBD1 (5 bases). Germline V gene data show CDR1 as SGHAT and CDR2 as FQNNGV. The CDR3 length is 15 residues. The V gene lost 3 bases and the J gene lost 3 bases, with 14 bases spanning the gap. CDR3 DNA sequence: TGTGCCAGCAGCTTTAACAGGTCTCGGTACACTGAAGCTTTCTTT. Translation: CASSFNRSRYTEAFF.

For the CDR3, the DNA is TGTGCCAGCAGTTTAGGACAAGGTGAAAAACTGTTTTTT. The encoded protein is CASSLGQGEKLFF. The chain has TRBV27 and TRBJ1-4; maybe TRBD1 (5 bases). Trimming removed 2 bases from V and 7 bases from J, with 8 bases in between. Germline assignment: CDR1 MNHEY and CDR2 SMNVEV (reference sequence). The CDR3 spans 13 residues. The full variable domain, with the rest looked up from reference TRBV27 and TRBJ1-4, is EAQVTQNPRYLITVTGKKLTVTCSQNMNHEYMSWYRQDPGLGLRQIYYSMNVEVTDKGDVPEGYKVSRKEKRNFPLILESPSPNQTSLYFCASSLGQGEKLFFGSGTQLSVL.

This clone appeared once. This sequence joins TRBV30 and TRBJ2-5; TRBD2 agrees at 10 bases. This CDR3 is built from 14 residues. Germline V CDR1 and CDR2: GTSNPN, SVGIG (reference sequence). The V gene end was trimmed by 3 bases and the J gene end by 5 bases; junction bases not matched to a gene: 6. For the CDR3, the DNA is TGTGCCTGGAGCCTCGGGGGACTAGCGGAGACCCAGTACTTC. Its translation: CAWSLGGLAETQYF.

The CDR3 here is CASSFVRGVEAQHF. In DNA form, the CDR3 reads TGCGCCAGCAGCTTTGTCAGGGGGGTAGAAGCCCAGCATTTT. This rearrangement joins TRBV5-1 to TRBJ1-5; 7 bases agree with TRBD1. CDR1 and CDR2 from the germline V gene are SGHRS and YFSETQ. The CDR3 is made up of 14 amino acids. V gave up 2 bases and J gave up 11 bases; unmatched junction bases: 10.

V is TRBV19 and J is TRBJ1-1; perhaps TRBD1 as D (6 bases). Germline V gives CDR1 LNHDA, CDR2 SQIVND (reference sequence). The V gene lost 6 bases and the J gene lost 1 base, with 15 bases spanning the gap. The CDR3 extends over 15 amino acids. The CDR3: CASRHRVQGNTEAFF. CDR3 DNA sequence: TGTGCCAGTAGACACAGGGTTCAAGGGAACACTGAAGCTTTCTTT.

The chain couples TRBV5-8 to TRBJ2-5; D is uncertain. This CDR3 contains 15 residues. V lost 0 bases and J 1 base, leaving 10 bases between the germline ends. Germline values: CDR1 SGHTS, CDR2 YDEGEE. The CDR3 here is CASSLGGRRQETQYF. The CDR3, as DNA: TGTGCCAGCAGCTTGGGCGGTCGCCGCCAAGAGACCCAGTACTTC.

This clone was detected only once. CDR3 sequence (DNA): TGTGCCAGCAGCTTGGCTGCCAGGGGGTATTTGGGTTCCGGGGAGCTGTTTTTT. Its translation is CASSLAARGYLGSGELFF. J is TRBJ2-2 and V is TRBV5-6; 7 nucleotides align to TRBD1. Germline V gene lookup returns CDR1 SGHDT and CDR2 YYEEEE. This CDR3 has 18 amino acids. V shed 0 bases and J 6 bases; nucleotides not matched to a gene: 14.